These 5 T cell receptor beta chains were all obtained from the same sample, sequenced in a study of T cell repertoires in cytomegalovirus infection (dated by TCRdb to between 2018 and 2020). Sequenced using an Illumina HiSeq 1500. In TCRdb, the public reads were trimmed at Q25 with fastp and aligned with MiXCR, with productive beta chains retained. Here each entry gathers all rows of one CDR3 protein and keeps the most common genes and DNA. The sample data list 300,000 to 450,000 distinct CDR3 sequences, and 15% to 20% of these were observed just once. The ten largest make up around 10% of the sample. The specimen sequenced was PBMCs. The receptors originated from a human donor in good health (CMV status not recorded). Some clones in this sample may be carry-over from other donors' samples.

This clonotype was detected ten times or more. The chain joins TRBV11-2 to TRBJ1-4, with 8 bases fitting TRBD1. The J segment lost 5 bases and the V segment lost 3 bases, leaving 14 bases of the junction unmatched. From germline, CDR1 is SGHAT and CDR2 FQNNGV. This CDR3 region has 18 residues. CDR3 in amino acids: CASSFRLSGTGLNEKLFF. The CDR3 coding sequence is TGTGCCAGCAGCTTCAGATTAAGTGGGACAGGCCTGAATGAAAAACTGTTTTTT.

This clonotype was counted many times. The V and J genes are TRBV19 and TRBJ1-5, with 7 positions matching TRBD1. The ends lost 5 bases at V and 5 bases at J; junction bases unmatched: 3. The germline V gene has CDR1 LNHDA and CDR2 SQIVND (reference sequence). The CDR3 is made up of 13 amino acids. The CDR3 nucleotides read TGTGCCAGTAGTGGGGACAGAGATCAGCCCCAGCATTTT. Encoded protein: CASSGDRDQPQHF.

There are many counts of this clonotype. This sequence joins TRBV7-2 and TRBJ2-1; 8 bases are shared with TRBD2. The CDR3 spans 15 residues. With V trimmed by 3 bases and J by 4 bases, 5 bases remained unmatched. The germline V gene has CDR1 SGHTA and CDR2 FQGNSA. The CDR3 coding sequence is TGTGCCAGCAGCTTTCGACTAGCGCCTTACAATGAGCAGTTCTTC. Amino acid sequence: CASSFRLAPYNEQFF.

This rearrangement joins TRBV28 to TRBJ2-3, with TRBD2 matching 8 bases. CDR3 size: 15 residues. Germline V CDR1 and CDR2: MDHEN, SYDVKM. The V gene end was trimmed by 10 bases and the J gene end by 4 bases; junction bases not matched to a gene: 13. The CDR3 protein is CATIEGLEAPDTQYF. The CDR3 region has the DNA TGTGCCACCATTGAGGGACTAGAGGCCCCAGATACGCAGTATTTT.

This clonotype showed up many times. CDR3 sequence: CASSLGRGQAGNTIYF. The DNA of the CDR3 is TGTGCCAGCAGCTTAGGAAGGGGCCAAGCTGGAAACACCATATATTTT. The chain combines TRBV7-8 with TRBJ1-3; TRBD1 might be the D (5 bases). CDR1 is SGHVS and CDR2 is FQNEAQ in the germline V gene. There are 16 residues in the CDR3. V was clipped by 1 base and J by 2 bases, with 12 bases between them.